This T cell receptor (beta chain) was identified during a study of blood T cell repertoires in COVID-19. At the level of the study: From T cells, B-cell-depleted T cells, or PBMCs came the material, which was cDNA or gDNA.

Original handling: For nucleated cells, counts were estimated from reference gene primer amplification. Profiled with immunoSEQ multiplex PCR; TCRdb holds only in-frame clones, not every one. The V and J calls and clone size are taken from that table; D and trimming were inferred from the DNA. The sample yields about 370,000 clones, around 89% seen once. From germline, CDR1 is MDHEN and CDR2 SYDVKM. V gave up 2 bases and J gave up 0 bases, with 11 bases separating them. The CDR3 sequence is 17 residues long. Input material: peripheral blood. J is TRBJ2-6 and V is TRBV28; perhaps TRBD1 as D (6 bases). The sequence came from a woman aged 25 to 39 with COVID-19, enrolled during active disease. CDR3 sequence: CASSLHIGGSGANVLTF. CDR3 DNA: TGTGCCAGCAGTTTACACATAGGGGGCTCTGGGGCCAACGTCCTGACTTTC.